These 9 T cell receptor beta chains were sequenced from one sample in a study of shared clonotypes between healthy human individuals. Clones were read by immunoSEQ multiplex PCR, and TCRdb kept only the in-frame ones, dropping some. The table includes over 950,000 clones, 60% to 85% detected once. Sequencing input: memory CD4+ T cells from PBMCs. Sample subset: CD45RA-negative fraction. Receptor source: a young man in good health. Some clones in this sample may be carry-over from other donors' samples.

The gene calls are TRBV6-6 and TRBJ2-5; 8 nucleotides line up with TRBD1. CDR1 is MNHNY, CDR2 SVGAGI, per germline (reference sequence). This CDR3 is built from 15 residues. J gave up 3 bases and V 4 bases, and 7 bases lay outside the gene matches. CDR3 protein: CASSWPGQGEETQYF. The CDR3 bases are TGTGCCAGCAGTTGGCCCGGACAGGGAGAAGAGACCCAGTACTTC.

The CDR3 nucleotides are TGCGCCAGCAGCTCAGATGGACAGGGCTACGAGCAGTACTTC. This sequence encodes CASSSDGQGYEQYF. The V call is TRBV5-1, the J call TRBJ2-7, with TRBD1 matching over 8 bases. Germline V gene sequence: CDR1 SGHRS, CDR2 YFSETQ. Trimming removed 3 bases from V and 3 bases from J; junction bases left unmatched: 5. The CDR3 has 14 residues.

The CDR3 sequence: CASSPNRAGELFF. CDR3 in DNA: TGTGCCAGCAGCCCTAACAGGGCCGGGGAGCTGTTTTTT. The V call is TRBV7-2, the J call TRBJ2-2, with D possibly being TRBD1 (6 bases). V was clipped by 5 bases and J by 6 bases, with 10 bases between them. The germline gives CDR1 SGHTA, CDR2 FQGNSA. The CDR3 totals 13 residues. Combining the CDR3 with reference TRBV7-2 and TRBJ2-2 gives the whole variable domain GAGVSQSPSNKVTEKGKDVELRCDPISGHTALYWYRQSLGQGLEFLIYFQGNSAPDKSGLPSDRFSAERTGGSVSTLTIQRTQQEDSAVYLCASSPNRAGELFFGEGSRLTVL.

The chain has TRBV2 and TRBJ2-3, with D possibly matching TRBD2 (6 bases). CDR1 and CDR2 (germline): SNHLY, FYNNEI. The length of the CDR3 is 15 residues. V dropped 5 bases and J dropped 1 base, with 13 bases sitting between them. The DNA for the CDR3 is TGTGCCAGCAGTCGAACGGGAGCGGGCACAGATACGCAGTATTTT. Its protein is CASSRTGAGTDTQYF.

This clone was detected only a few times. The rearrangement joins TRBV9 to TRBJ2-3; 9 bases are shared with TRBD2. The CDR3 spans 19 residues. CDR1 SGDLS and CDR2 YYNGEE come from the germline V gene. J lost 0 bases, V lost 4 bases, and 15 bases had no gene match. The CDR3 nucleotides read TGTGCCAGCAGCCCTCGGCCGCGGGAGGGCCCTCAGAGCACAGATACGCAGTATTTT. Translating gives CASSPRPREGPQSTDTQYF.

V and J are TRBV29-1 and TRBJ2-2, with D perhaps being TRBD1 or TRBD2 (6 bases each). The V and J ends lost 7 bases and 6 bases respectively, with 18 bases between them. CDR1 is SQVTM, CDR2 ANQGSEA, per germline. The CDR3 is made up of 14 amino acids. The CDR3 DNA is TGCAGCGCAATGATCGGGGGCCCGCCCGGGGAGCTGTTTTTT. Encoded protein: CSAMIGGPPGELFF.

The chain joins TRBV15 to TRBJ2-3; 8 nucleotides line up with TRBD2. CDR1 is LNHNV, CDR2 YYDKDF, per germline (reference sequence). The CDR3 length is 16 residues. Trimming cost V 1 base and J 6 bases; bases outside gene matches: 9. The CDR3 loop reads CATSRGLAGTGDTQYF. CDR3 DNA: TGTGCCACCAGCAGAGGCCTAGCGGGCACGGGGGATACGCAGTATTTT. Looking up the rest from reference TRBV15 and TRBJ2-3 gives the full variable domain: DAMVIQNPRYQVTQFGKPVTLSCSQTLNHNVMYWYQQKSSQAPKLLFHYYDKDFNNEADTPDNFQSRRPNTSFCFLDIRSPGLGDTAMYLCATSRGLAGTGDTQYFGPGTRLTVL.

This clone was seen many times. This chain connects TRBV2 to TRBJ1-1, with 8 bases that match TRBD1. V lost 8 bases to trimming and J lost 5 bases; unmatched junction nucleotides: 7. CDR1 is SNHLY and CDR2 is FYNNEI in the germline V gene. CDR3 length: 13 residues. The CDR3 DNA follows: TGTGCCAGCTGGGGGGACAGGAGAACTGAAGCTTTCTTT. It encodes CASWGDRRTEAFF. The variable domain in full, completed from reference TRBV2 and TRBJ1-1, reads EPEVTQTPSHQVTQMGQEVILRCVPISNHLYFYWYRQILGQKVEFLVSFYNNEISEKSEIFDDQFSVERPDGSNFTLKIRSTKLEDSAMYFCASWGDRRTEAFFGQGTRLTVV.

This chain connects TRBV6-1 to TRBJ2-2, with 12 nucleotides matching TRBD2. The CDR3 length is 17 residues. Germline CDR1 is MNHNS and CDR2 is SASEGT. V lost 4 bases to trimming and J lost 1 base; unmatched junction nucleotides: 4. The CDR3 DNA reads as TGTGCCAGCAGTGGACTAGCGGGAGTACAGAACACCGGGGAGCTGTTTTTT. Amino acids: CASSGLAGVQNTGELFF.